This T cell receptor (beta chain) was obtained from a study of blood T cell repertoires in COVID-19. About the study: Both acute and convalescent COVID-19 samples were obtained from the United States, Italy and Spain. Sources were T cells, B-cell-depleted T cells, or PBMCs; the material itself was cDNA or gDNA.

Germline loops: CDR1 SGHKS, CDR2 YYEKEE (reference sequence). The CDR3 loop spans 14 amino acids. V lost 3 bases and J lost 6; bases outside the gene matches: 3. Clones were read by immunoSEQ multiplex PCR, and TCRdb kept only the in-frame ones, dropping some. The sample lists approximately 170,000 clones; around 85% were seen once. The chain combines TRBV5-5 with TRBJ2-2, with TRBD1 identical over 9 bases. The sequence was obtained from a man in his sixties with active or convalescent COVID-19. What was sequenced was peripheral blood. The CDR3 sequence is CASSWGQGPGELFF. CDR3 sequence (DNA): TGTGCCAGCAGCTGGGGACAGGGCCCCGGGGAGCTGTTTTTT.